What follows are 23 T cell receptor beta chains derived from one specimen sequenced in a study of T cell responses to AZD1222 COVID-19 vaccine. Only in-frame clones appear in the TCRdb table, and some are missing; sequencing was by immunoSEQ multiplex PCR. Of some 200,000 clones detected, approximately 89% appear once; the ten largest clones hold about 3.5%. The specimen was peripheral blood, collected 28 days after the second AZD1222 dose. The receptor set was obtained from an adult who received the AZD1222 COVID-19 vaccine.

The rearrangement uses TRBV29-1 and TRBJ1-2, with D unresolved. CDR3 size: 11 residues. Trimming took off 3 bases at V and 0 bases at J, with 2 bases between the two ends. Per the germline V gene, CDR1 is SQVTM and CDR2 is ANQGSEA. The CDR3 loop reads CSVEPNYGYTF. The CDR3 DNA follows: TGCAGCGTTGAGCCTAACTATGGCTACACCTTC.

V usage is TRBV15 and J usage is TRBJ2-7; 10 bases match TRBD1. This CDR3 spans 16 amino acids. Germline values: CDR1 LNHNV, CDR2 YYDKDF (reference sequence). V trimming: 0 bases; J trimming: 7 bases; junction bases outside the gene matches: 9. The CDR3 region is CATSRDRGDRGIEQYF. The DNA for the CDR3 is TGTGCCACCAGCAGAGATAGGGGGGACAGGGGTATAGAGCAGTACTTC.

The chain couples TRBV29-1 to TRBJ1-3; D is unclear. Germline loops: CDR1 SQVTM, CDR2 ANQGSEA. CDR3 size: 13 residues. Trimming pared 6 bases from V and 0 bases from J, leaving 9 bases between. The CDR3 DNA follows: TGCAGCGTACCCGGTGGCTCTGGAAACACCATATATTTT. It yields the protein CSVPGGSGNTIYF.

For the CDR3, the DNA is TGTGCCAGCACGGCAGGGGTCTCCTACGAGCAGTACTTC. This translates into CASTAGVSYEQYF. The chain links TRBV2 to TRBJ2-7, with TRBD1 as a possible D gene (6 bases). The CDR3 extends over 13 amino acids. Trimming left V 7 bases short and J 0 bases short, with 10 bases between. Germline CDR1 SNHLY, CDR2 FYNNEI.

The chain is built from TRBV10-3 and TRBJ2-1, with 9 bases that match TRBD2. J lost 4 bases, V lost 6 bases, and 7 bases had no gene match. The CDR3 is made up of 15 amino acids. Per the germline V gene, CDR1 is ENHRY and CDR2 is SYGVKD. The DNA of the CDR3 is TGTGCCATCAGAGCGGGACTAGCAAGGTACAATGAGCAGTTCTTC. This codes for CAIRAGLARYNEQFF.

This clone was observed a single time. This chain joins TRBV2 and TRBJ1-2; D might be TRBD1 (5 bases). Germline lookup yields CDR1 SNHLY and CDR2 FYNNEI. This CDR3 has 13 residues. Trimming cost V 6 bases and J 8 bases, with 16 bases left between them. The CDR3 spells CASRGASSGGYTF. The DNA for the CDR3 is TGTGCCAGCAGAGGGGCATCCTCGGGAGGCTACACCTTC.

Worth noting for this clone: Other DNA sequences of this sample code for an identical CDR3. The V and J genes are TRBV3-1 (or the pseudogene TRBV3-2) and TRBJ2-7, with unresolved D. This CDR3 is built from 12 residues. Trimming removed 1 base at V and 4 bases at J, with 5 bases between. Looked up from germline, CDR1 is LGHDT and CDR2 is YNNKEL (reference sequence). CDR3 sequence: CASSQGPYEQYF. CDR3 nucleotides: TGTGCCAGCAGCCAAGGACCTTACGAGCAGTACTTC.

The rearrangement uses TRBV11-3 and TRBJ2-3; 7 nucleotides match TRBD2. Unmatched junction bases numbered 15, after V lost 5 bases and J lost 7 bases. The CDR3 is made up of 16 amino acids. The germline V gene has CDR1 SGHNT and CDR2 YENEEA. CDR3: CASSAPWATSPNTQYF. The CDR3 bases are TGTGCCAGCAGCGCCCCTTGGGCGACTAGCCCGAATACGCAGTATTTT.

V usage is TRBV27 and J usage is TRBJ2-5; 8 nucleotides agree with TRBD2. Trimming removed 8 bases from V and 5 bases from J; junction bases left unmatched: 10. Germline V gene lookup returns CDR1 MNHEY and CDR2 SMNVEV (reference sequence). CDR3 length: 14 amino acids. The CDR3 DNA reads TGTGCCAGCGGCCTCGGGGGGGCACGGGAGACCCAGTACTTC. This codes for CASGLGGARETQYF.

The rearrangement joins TRBV27 to TRBJ1-6, with D hard to call. Germline V CDR1 and CDR2: MNHEY, SMNVEV (reference sequence). This CDR3 is 16 amino acids long. V gave up 0 bases and J gave up 10 bases, with 16 bases separating them. The CDR3 nucleotides are TGTGCCAGCAGTTTATCGGCAGGAGGATTAGGATCACCCCTCCACTTT. This encodes CASSLSAGGLGSPLHF.

The chain carries TRBV15 and TRBJ1-2; no firm D call. Germline-derived CDR1 and CDR2 are LNHNV and YYDKDF (reference sequence). Trimming cost V 5 bases and J 0 bases, with 4 bases left between them. This CDR3 is built from 12 residues. CDR3 amino acids: CATSGANYGYTF. The CDR3 DNA is TGTGCCACCAGCGGGGCTAACTATGGCTACACCTTC.

The chain uses TRBV14 and TRBJ1-3, with TRBD1 identical over 7 bases. V gave up 4 bases and J gave up 2 bases; unmatched junction bases: 8. The CDR3 spans 16 residues. Germline V gene data show CDR1 as SGHDN and CDR2 as FVKESK. CDR3 DNA sequence: TGTGCCAGCAGCCCCGAGGGGGCCGGGACTGGAAACACCATATATTTT. Translation gives CASSPEGAGTGNTIYF.

The chain recombines TRBV11-2 with TRBJ2-1, with a weak D call TRBD2 (5 bases). V lost 1 base and J 4 bases, leaving 23 bases between the germline ends. In germline, CDR1 is SGHAT, CDR2 FQNNGV. The length of the CDR3 is 19 residues. The CDR3 sequence is CASSLGRPVTRAQYNEQFF. The CDR3 DNA follows: TGTGCCAGCAGCTTAGGCCGACCCGTCACTAGAGCTCAGTACAATGAGCAGTTCTTC.

The chain recombines TRBV6-5 with TRBJ1-1, with D hard to call. The V gene lost 8 bases and the J gene lost 1 base, with 11 bases spanning the gap. This CDR3 contains 13 residues. The V gene's germline CDR1 is MNHEY and CDR2 SVGAGI. CDR3 DNA: TGTGCCAGCGTATTGGACGGGAACACTGAAGCTTTCTTT. Translating it yields CASVLDGNTEAFF.

The J gene is TRBJ2-3, the V gene TRBV2; the D gene is possibly TRBD2 (6 bases). Looked up from germline, CDR1 is SNHLY and CDR2 is FYNNEI. V was cut by 1 base and J by 5 bases, with 10 bases left in between. This CDR3 is built from 14 residues. CDR3 sequence: CASSEVGTEDTQYF. The CDR3 coding sequence is TGTGCCAGCAGTGAAGTAGGGACTGAAGATACGCAGTATTTT.

The V and J genes are TRBV19 and TRBJ1-1, with D uncertain. The V gene lost 1 base and the J gene lost 1 base, with 7 bases spanning the gap. This CDR3 has 14 residues. Germline V gene sequence: CDR1 LNHDA, CDR2 SQIVND (reference sequence). The CDR3: CASSIAQANTEAFF. In nucleotides, the CDR3 is TGTGCCAGTAGTATAGCCCAGGCGAACACTGAAGCTTTCTTT.

This rearrangement joins TRBV3-1 (or the pseudogene TRBV3-2) to TRBJ1-5; no clear D gene. The V end lost 4 bases, the J end lost 1 base, and 8 bases lay between the germline ends. The CDR3 is 14 residues long. Germline V gives CDR1 LGHDT, CDR2 YNNKEL (reference sequence). The CDR3 loop reads CASSLLGSNQPQHF. CDR3 nucleotide sequence: TGTGCCAGCAGCCTCCTAGGCAGCAATCAGCCCCAGCATTTT.

As DNA, the CDR3 is TGCGCCAGCAGCTTGTGGATAGCGGCCCACAATGAGCAGTTCTTC. It translates to CASSLWIAAHNEQFF. The chain recombines TRBV5-1 with TRBJ2-1; D is perhaps TRBD2 (6 bases). V was trimmed by 1 base and J by 5 bases, leaving 13 bases between them. Per germline, CDR1 SGHRS and CDR2 YFSETQ. The CDR3 covers 15 residues. Complete variable domain (other parts from reference TRBV5-1 and TRBJ2-1): KAGVTQTPRYLIKTRGQQVTLSCSPISGHRSVSWYQQTPGQGLQFLFEYFSETQRNKGNFPGRFSGRQFSNSRSEMNVSTLELGDSALYLCASSLWIAAHNEQFFGPGTRLTVL.

The V gene is TRBV4-1, the J gene TRBJ2-1; TRBD2 matches at 7 bases. V gave up 1 base and J gave up 15 bases; unmatched junction bases: 9. The CDR3 is made up of 13 amino acids. Germline V CDR1 and CDR2: MGHRA, YSYEKL. The CDR3 DNA is TGCGCCAGCAGCCAAGTATTTGCGGGAGTGCCGTTCTTC. Its translation is CASSQVFAGVPFF.

Only one count was recorded for this clone. This chain connects TRBV28 to TRBJ1-2; TRBD1 might be the D (5 bases). Trimming left V 8 bases short and J 2 bases short, with 21 bases between. In germline, CDR1 is MDHEN, CDR2 SYDVKM. This CDR3 is built from 16 residues. CDR3 loop: CASYRVAGLINYGYTF. As DNA, the CDR3 is TGTGCCAGCTACCGTGTAGCAGGGCTAATCAACTATGGCTACACCTTC.

The genes are TRBV18 and TRBJ2-2; D uncertain. The CDR3 length is 14 residues. Trimming stripped 3 bases from V and 6 bases from J, with 11 bases between. Germline V gene lookup returns CDR1 KGHSH and CDR2 LQKENI. In nucleotides, the CDR3 is TGTGCCAGCTCACCGGACCCTCGGGCCGGGGAGCTGTTTTTT. The encoded protein is CASSPDPRAGELFF.

This chain connects TRBV7-2 to TRBJ2-7; 8 bases match TRBD1. Trimming removed 5 bases from V and 2 bases from J; junction bases left unmatched: 5. Germline loops: CDR1 SGHTA, CDR2 FQGNSA. The CDR3 runs 14 residues. The CDR3 sequence: CASSQDRVPYEQYF. CDR3 in DNA: TGTGCCAGCAGCCAGGACAGGGTACCCTACGAGCAGTACTTC.

V and J are TRBV2 and TRBJ1-2; possible D gene TRBD1, 6 bases. V dropped 3 bases and J dropped 6 bases, with 14 bases sitting between them. Germline V gene sequence: CDR1 SNHLY, CDR2 FYNNEI. The CDR3 runs 14 residues. The CDR3 sequence is CASSERWAGDGYTF. CDR3 DNA sequence: TGTGCCAGCAGTGAGAGGTGGGCAGGGGATGGCTACACCTTC.